These 13 T cell receptor beta chains originate from one sample sequenced in a study of T cells after yellow fever vaccination. TCRdb redid the calling of the 5' RACE reads with MiXCR, one entry per CDR3 protein. The data hold about 160,000 distinct CDR3 sequences, with about 7% observed a single time. The source material was CD4+ T cells sorted from PBMCs, sampled less than 6 days after the first yellow fever vaccination. These receptors came from a man aged 18-30 years who received the YFV17D yellow fever vaccine.

This clonotype was seen repeatedly, ten times or more. The chain couples TRBV7-9 to TRBJ1-1, with TRBD1 identical over 7 bases. CDR3 length: 14 amino acids. Germline V gene lookup returns CDR1 SEHNR and CDR2 FQNEAQ (reference sequence). Losses at the gene ends were 4 bases for V and 1 base for J; bases not matched to a gene: 3. This CDR3 reads CASSYRGENTEAFF. The CDR3 region has the DNA TGTGCCAGCAGCTACAGGGGTGAGAACACTGAAGCTTTCTTT.

This clonotype came up many times. The genes are TRBV6-2 or TRBV6-3 and TRBJ2-1, with TRBD1 matching 7 bases. The CDR3 has 15 amino acids. Germline trimming cut 6 bases from V and 2 bases from J; bases unmatched to any gene: 7. Germline CDR1 is MNHEY and CDR2 is SVGEGT. The CDR3 region is CASRNTGATYNEQFF. The CDR3 region has the DNA TGTGCCAGCAGGAATACAGGGGCAACCTACAATGAGCAGTTCTTC.

This clonotype has ten or more counts. The chain is built from TRBV4-1 and TRBJ1-6; weak D call: TRBD1 (5 bases). This CDR3 comprises 16 residues. V lost 3 bases to trimming and J lost 10 bases, with 19 bases between them. The germline gives CDR1 MGHRA, CDR2 YSYEKL. CDR3 region: CASSQGTLGERSPLHF. The CDR3 nucleotides read TGCGCCAGCAGCCAGGGGACCCTGGGGGAGCGATCACCCCTCCACTTT.

Ten or more counts support this clonotype. The chain combines TRBV11-2 with TRBJ2-3; D ambiguous. The ends were cut back, 5 bases at V and 4 bases at J, with 7 bases in the middle. CDR1 and CDR2 (germline): SGHAT, FQNNGV. The CDR3 runs to 12 residues. The CDR3 loop reads CASSPAPDTQYF. As DNA, the CDR3 is TGTGCCAGCAGCCCCGCCCCAGATACGCAGTATTTT.

In its sample, this clonotype was seen many times. J is TRBJ2-7 and V is TRBV28, with 12 bases matching TRBD2. Unmatched junction bases numbered 9, after V lost 5 bases and J lost 7 bases. The CDR3 extends over 15 amino acids. Germline V lookup: CDR1 MDHEN, CDR2 SYDVKM. In nucleotides, the CDR3 is TGTGCCAGCAGTCCTACTAGCGGGGGGCCCCGGGAGCAGTACGTC. Translation gives CASSPTSGGPREQYV.

Ten or more counts support this clonotype. The genes are TRBV12-3 or TRBV12-4 and TRBJ2-3; 7 bases line up with TRBD1. This CDR3 has 16 amino acids. V was clipped by 7 bases and J by 0 bases; unmatched bases: 10. CDR3: CASTTGQVSSTDTQYF. Written as DNA, the CDR3 is TGTGCCAGCACCACTGGACAGGTTTCTAGCACAGATACGCAGTATTTT.

This chain links TRBV5-1 with TRBJ1-5; no firm D call. The V end was cut by 0 bases, the J end by 7 bases, with 8 bases between. The CDR3 sequence is 13 residues long. Per the germline V gene, CDR1 is SGHRS and CDR2 is YFSETQ. The CDR3 nucleotides read TGCGCCAGCAGCTTGGAATTCGGCCAGCCCCAGCATTTT. Translated, it gives CASSLEFGQPQHF.

This clonotype was seen at least ten times. This chain uses TRBV6-5 with TRBJ2-5, with 7 positions matching TRBD2. Trimming removed 5 bases from V and 1 base from J; junction bases left unmatched: 10. CDR1 is MNHEY, CDR2 SVGAGI, per germline. The CDR3 is 16 residues long. CDR3 coding DNA: TGTGCCAGCAGTCGTGGACTAGTTTCTGTCCAAGAGACCCAGTACTTC. Its translation: CASSRGLVSVQETQYF.

This clonotype has at least ten counts. This rearrangement joins TRBV6-6 to TRBJ2-3, with D unclear. CDR1 and CDR2 from the germline V gene are MNHNY and SVGAGI (reference sequence). V was trimmed by 5 bases and J by 0 bases, leaving 6 bases between them. The CDR3 has 13 residues. This CDR3 reads CASSTPSTDTQYF. CDR3 DNA sequence: TGTGCCAGCAGTACTCCCAGCACAGATACGCAGTATTTT.

This clonotype was seen repeatedly, ten times or more. The gene calls are TRBV29-1 and TRBJ2-4; 12 nucleotides align to TRBD2. Germline V CDR1 and CDR2: SQVTM, ANQGSEA. The CDR3 contains 17 residues. With 2 bases clipped from V and 0 bases from J, the junction kept 5 bases outside the gene matches. CDR3 sequence: CSVEILAGGIAKNIQYF. The DNA for the CDR3 is TGCAGCGTTGAAATACTAGCGGGGGGAATAGCCAAAAACATTCAGTACTTC.

This clonotype has ten or more counts. The V and J genes are TRBV6-4 and TRBJ2-2; D is ambiguous. Trimming left V 0 bases short and J 5 bases short, with 13 bases between. The germline gives CDR1 MRHNA, CDR2 SNTAGT. CDR3 length: 16 amino acids. CDR3 sequence (DNA): TGTGCCAGCAGTGACTCGTCAGGTGGAAAGACCGGGGAGCTGTTTTTT. Translation gives CASSDSSGGKTGELFF.

This clonotype was seen at least ten times. The V and J genes are TRBV20-1 and TRBJ1-4; no clear D gene. The CDR3 length is 13 residues. From germline, CDR1 is DFQATT and CDR2 SNEGSKA (reference sequence). Trimming took 5 bases from V and 7 from J, leaving 14 bases between them. The CDR3 is CSADQDLGEKLFF. DNA of the CDR3: TGCAGTGCTGACCAGGATTTGGGTGAAAAACTGTTTTTT.

About this clonotype itself: A read error is possible here, since a much larger clone lies one base away. This sequence joins TRBV3-1 and TRBJ2-7, with D unclear. This CDR3 has 14 amino acids. Germline V gene data show CDR1 as LGHDT and CDR2 as YNNKEL (reference sequence). CDR3 coding DNA: TGTGCCATCAGCCGCTGGACCCTGGTCTACGAGCAGTACTTC. Its translation: CAISRWTLVYEQYF.